Each of the 5 T cell receptor beta chains below was sequenced from the same sample in a study of cytomegalovirus exposure and HLA in healthy donors. Some clones are missing from TCRdb's copy, which holds only in-frame ones; the method was immunoSEQ multiplex PCR. The table shows approximately 130,000 clones, with roughly 89% occurring only once. The material sequenced was PBMCs. The receptor source for this set is a woman younger than 35 in good health and CMV-seronegative.

V usage is TRBV28 and J usage is TRBJ1-1; D perhaps matches TRBD1 (5 bases). The germline CDR1 and CDR2 sequences are MDHEN and SYDVKM. Trimming shortened V by 7 bases and J by 3 bases, and 18 bases separated the two germline ends. There are 15 residues in the CDR3. In DNA form, the CDR3 reads TGTGCCAGCACCATCAATATAGGACAAGACACTGAAGCTTTCTTT. Protein product: CASTINIGQDTEAFF.

This rearrangement joins TRBV4-3 to TRBJ2-1; D unresolved. Germline loops: CDR1 LGHNA, CDR2 YSLEER. Trimming took off 4 bases at V and 5 bases at J, with 9 bases between the two ends. The CDR3 runs to 13 residues. The DNA of the CDR3 is TGCGCCAGCAGCCCCCACTTGGACAATGAGCAGTTCTTC. Amino acid sequence: CASSPHLDNEQFF.

The chain recombines TRBV4-3 with TRBJ2-4; 7 nucleotides match TRBD1. This CDR3 has 15 amino acids. After removal of 0 bases from V and 8 bases from J, the junction contained 7 bases not matched to a gene. The V gene's germline CDR1 is LGHNA and CDR2 YSLEER. This CDR3 reads CASSQEGRGTDIQYF. CDR3 DNA: TGCGCCAGCAGCCAAGAAGGCAGGGGGACGGACATTCAGTACTTC.

This clone was seen only a few times. J is TRBJ1-5 and V is TRBV30; tentative D call: TRBD1 (6 bases). CDR1 and CDR2 (germline): GTSNPN, SVGIG (reference sequence). V shed 2 bases and J shed 6 bases, with 14 bases lying between them. The CDR3 loop spans 14 amino acids. The CDR3 spells CAWSSTWGRQPQHF. The CDR3 DNA sequence: TGTGCCTGGAGTTCCACCTGGGGGCGTCAGCCCCAGCATTTT. Looking up the rest from reference TRBV30 and TRBJ1-5 gives the full variable domain: SQTIHQWPATLVQPVGSPLSLECTVEGTSNPNLYWYRQAAGRGLQLLFYSVGIGQISSEVPQNLSASRPQDRQFILSSKKLLLSDSGFYLCAWSSTWGRQPQHFGDGTRLSIL.

V gene TRBV7-3 combines with J gene TRBJ2-1, with TRBD1 matching over 7 bases. Unmatched junction bases numbered 4, after V lost 5 bases and J lost 0 bases. The germline CDR1 and CDR2 sequences are SGHTA and FQGTGA. The CDR3 runs 15 residues. The chain's CDR3 is CASSMTGSSYNEQFF. For the CDR3, the DNA is TGTGCCAGCAGCATGACAGGGAGCTCCTACAATGAGCAGTTCTTC. Complete variable domain (other parts from reference TRBV7-3 and TRBJ2-1): GAGVSQTPSNKVTEKGKYVELRCDPISGHTALYWYRQSLGQGPEFLIYFQGTGAADDSGLPNDRFFAVRPEGSVSTLKIQRTERGDSAVYLCASSMTGSSYNEQFFGPGTRLTVL.